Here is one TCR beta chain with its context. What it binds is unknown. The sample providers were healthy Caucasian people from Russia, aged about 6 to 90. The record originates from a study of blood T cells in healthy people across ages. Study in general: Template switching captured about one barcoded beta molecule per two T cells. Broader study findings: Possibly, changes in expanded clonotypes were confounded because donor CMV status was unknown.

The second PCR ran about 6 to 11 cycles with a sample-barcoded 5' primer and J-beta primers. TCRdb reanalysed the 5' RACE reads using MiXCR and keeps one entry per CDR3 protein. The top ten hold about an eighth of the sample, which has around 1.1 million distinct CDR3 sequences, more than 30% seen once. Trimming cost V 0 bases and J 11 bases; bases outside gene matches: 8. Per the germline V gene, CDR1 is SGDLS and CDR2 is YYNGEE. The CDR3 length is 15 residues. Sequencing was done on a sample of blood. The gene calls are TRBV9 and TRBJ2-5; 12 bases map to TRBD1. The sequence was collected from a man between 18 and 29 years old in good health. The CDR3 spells CASSVDGTGGELQYF. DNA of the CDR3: TGTGCCAGCAGCGTAGATGGGACAGGGGGCGAGTTACAGTACTTC.